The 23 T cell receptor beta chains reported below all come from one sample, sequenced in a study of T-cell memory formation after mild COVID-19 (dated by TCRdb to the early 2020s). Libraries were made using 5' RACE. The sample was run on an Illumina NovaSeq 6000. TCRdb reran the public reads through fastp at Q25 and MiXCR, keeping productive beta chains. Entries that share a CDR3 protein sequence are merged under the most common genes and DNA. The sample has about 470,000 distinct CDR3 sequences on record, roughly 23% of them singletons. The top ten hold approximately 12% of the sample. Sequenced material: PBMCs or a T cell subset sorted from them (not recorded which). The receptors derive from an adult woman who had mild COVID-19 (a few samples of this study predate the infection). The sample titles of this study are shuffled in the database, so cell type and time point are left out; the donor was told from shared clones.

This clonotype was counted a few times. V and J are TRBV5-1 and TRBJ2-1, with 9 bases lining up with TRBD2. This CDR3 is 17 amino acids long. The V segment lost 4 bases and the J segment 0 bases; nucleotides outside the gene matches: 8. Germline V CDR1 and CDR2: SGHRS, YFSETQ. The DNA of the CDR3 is TGCGCCAGCAGCCCCGGGACTAGCTCTAGCTCCTACAATGAGCAGTTCTTC. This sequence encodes CASSPGTSSSSYNEQFF.

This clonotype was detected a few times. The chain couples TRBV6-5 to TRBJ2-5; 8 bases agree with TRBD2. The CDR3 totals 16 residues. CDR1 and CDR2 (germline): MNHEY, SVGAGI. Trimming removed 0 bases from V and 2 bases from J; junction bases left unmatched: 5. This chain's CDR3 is CASSYSPTSAQETQYF. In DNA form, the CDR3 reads TGTGCCAGCAGTTACTCTCCGACTAGCGCACAAGAGACCCAGTACTTC.

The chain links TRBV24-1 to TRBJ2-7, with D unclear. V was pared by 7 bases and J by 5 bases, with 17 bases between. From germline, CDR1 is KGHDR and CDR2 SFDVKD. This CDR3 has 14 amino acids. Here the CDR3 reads CATSYRPPTDEQYF. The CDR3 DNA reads TGTGCCACCAGCTACCGGCCTCCGACGGACGAGCAGTACTTC.

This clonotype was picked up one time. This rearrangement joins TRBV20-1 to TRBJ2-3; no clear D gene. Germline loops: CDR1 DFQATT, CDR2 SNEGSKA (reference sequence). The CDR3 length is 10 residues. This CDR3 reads CRGPPDTQYF. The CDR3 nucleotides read TGCAGGGGCCCCCCAGATACGCAGTATTTT.

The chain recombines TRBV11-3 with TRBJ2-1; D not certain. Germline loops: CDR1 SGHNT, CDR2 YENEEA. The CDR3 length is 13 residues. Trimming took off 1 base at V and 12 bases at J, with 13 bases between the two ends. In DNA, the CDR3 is TGTGCCAGCAGCTTAGCTCCGGAAAGAGCGCAGTTCTTC. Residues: CASSLAPERAQFF.

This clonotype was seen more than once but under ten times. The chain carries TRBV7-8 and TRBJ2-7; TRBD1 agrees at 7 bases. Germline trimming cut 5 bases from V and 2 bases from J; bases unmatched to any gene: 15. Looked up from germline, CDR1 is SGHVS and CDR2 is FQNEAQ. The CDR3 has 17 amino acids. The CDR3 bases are TGTGCCAGCAGCACCCTACAGGGGAGCTCGCCCGCCTACGAGCAGTACTTC. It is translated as CASSTLQGSSPAYEQYF.

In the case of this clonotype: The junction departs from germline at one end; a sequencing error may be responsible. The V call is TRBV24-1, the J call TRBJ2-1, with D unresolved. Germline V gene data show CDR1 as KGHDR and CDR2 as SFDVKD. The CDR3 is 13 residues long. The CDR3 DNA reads TGTGCCACCAGTGATCCCTCCGACAATGAGCAGTTCTTC. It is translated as CATSDPSDNEQFF.

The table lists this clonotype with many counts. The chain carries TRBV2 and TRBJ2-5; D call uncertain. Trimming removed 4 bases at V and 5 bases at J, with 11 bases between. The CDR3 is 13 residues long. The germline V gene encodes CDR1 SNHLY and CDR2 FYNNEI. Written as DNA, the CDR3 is TGTGCCAGCAGTGCCGGTAGCCGGGAGACCCAGTACTTC. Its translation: CASSAGSRETQYF.

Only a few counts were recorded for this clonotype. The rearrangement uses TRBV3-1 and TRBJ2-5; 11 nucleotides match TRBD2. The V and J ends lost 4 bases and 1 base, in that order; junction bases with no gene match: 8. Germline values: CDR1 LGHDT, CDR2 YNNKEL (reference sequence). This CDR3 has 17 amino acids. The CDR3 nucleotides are TGTGCCAGCAGCCGACCTCGTCTAGCGGGGGGCCAAGAGACCCAGTACTTC. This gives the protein CASSRPRLAGGQETQYF.

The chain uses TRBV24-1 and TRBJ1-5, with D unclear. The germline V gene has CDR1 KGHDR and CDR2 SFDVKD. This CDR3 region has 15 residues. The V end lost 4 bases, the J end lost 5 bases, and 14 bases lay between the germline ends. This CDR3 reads CATSETAQVDQPQHF. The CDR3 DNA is TGTGCCACCAGTGAAACAGCGCAAGTAGATCAGCCCCAGCATTTT.

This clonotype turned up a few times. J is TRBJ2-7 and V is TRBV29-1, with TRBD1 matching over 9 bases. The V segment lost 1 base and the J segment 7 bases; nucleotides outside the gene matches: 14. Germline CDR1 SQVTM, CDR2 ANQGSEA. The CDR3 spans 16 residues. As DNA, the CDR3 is TGCAGCGTTGAAGGATTGGCCTCACAGGGGGCGGGTGAGCAGTACTTC. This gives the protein CSVEGLASQGAGEQYF.

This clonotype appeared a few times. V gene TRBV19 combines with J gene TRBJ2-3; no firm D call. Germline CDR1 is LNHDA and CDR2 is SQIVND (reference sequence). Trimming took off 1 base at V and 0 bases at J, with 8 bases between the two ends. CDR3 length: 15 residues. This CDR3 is CASSIGVDSTDTQYF. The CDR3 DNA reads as TGTGCCAGTAGTATAGGAGTCGACAGCACAGATACGCAGTATTTT.

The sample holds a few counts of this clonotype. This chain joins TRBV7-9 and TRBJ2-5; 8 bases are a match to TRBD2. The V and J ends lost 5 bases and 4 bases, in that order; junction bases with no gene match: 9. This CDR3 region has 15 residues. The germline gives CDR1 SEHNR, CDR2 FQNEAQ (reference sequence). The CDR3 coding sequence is TGTGCCAGCAGCAAAGGAGCGGGAGTGGCAGAGACCCAGTACTTC. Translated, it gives CASSKGAGVAETQYF. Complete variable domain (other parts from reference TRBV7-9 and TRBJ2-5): DTGVSQNPRHKITKRGQNVTFRCDPISEHNRLYWYRQTLGQGPEFLTYFQNEAQLEKSRLLSDRFSAERPKGSFSTLEIQRTEQGDSAMYLCASSKGAGVAETQYFGPGTRLLVL.

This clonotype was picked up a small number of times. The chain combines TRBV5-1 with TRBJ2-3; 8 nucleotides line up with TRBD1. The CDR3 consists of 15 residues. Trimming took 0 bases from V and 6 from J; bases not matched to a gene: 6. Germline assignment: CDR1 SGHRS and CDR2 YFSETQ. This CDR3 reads CASSLDRGAYDTQYF. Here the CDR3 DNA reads TGCGCCAGCAGCTTGGACAGGGGGGCTTATGATACGCAGTATTTT.

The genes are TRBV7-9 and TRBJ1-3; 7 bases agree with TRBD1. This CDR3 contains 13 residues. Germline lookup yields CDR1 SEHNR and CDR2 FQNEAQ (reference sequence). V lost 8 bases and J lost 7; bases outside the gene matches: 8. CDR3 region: CASDKEDRNTIYF. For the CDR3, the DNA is TGTGCCAGCGACAAAGAGGACAGGAACACCATATATTTT.

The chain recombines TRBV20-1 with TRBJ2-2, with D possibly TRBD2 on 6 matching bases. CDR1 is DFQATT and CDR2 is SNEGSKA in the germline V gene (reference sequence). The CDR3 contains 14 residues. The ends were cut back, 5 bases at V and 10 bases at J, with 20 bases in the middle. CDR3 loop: CSARRVGVPEELFF. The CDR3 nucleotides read TGCAGTGCTCGGAGGGTTGGTGTCCCGGAGGAGCTGTTTTTT.

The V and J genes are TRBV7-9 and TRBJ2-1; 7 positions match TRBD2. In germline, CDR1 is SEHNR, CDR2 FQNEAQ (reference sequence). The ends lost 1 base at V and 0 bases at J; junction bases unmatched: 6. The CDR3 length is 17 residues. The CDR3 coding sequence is TGTGCCAGCAGCTTAGTGGGGGAGGGGAGCTCCTACAATGAGCAGTTCTTC. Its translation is CASSLVGEGSSYNEQFF. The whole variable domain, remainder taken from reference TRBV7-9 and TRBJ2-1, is DTGVSQNPRHKITKRGQNVTFRCDPISEHNRLYWYRQTLGQGPEFLTYFQNEAQLEKSRLLSDRFSAERPKGSFSTLEIQRTEQGDSAMYLCASSLVGEGSSYNEQFFGPGTRLTVL.

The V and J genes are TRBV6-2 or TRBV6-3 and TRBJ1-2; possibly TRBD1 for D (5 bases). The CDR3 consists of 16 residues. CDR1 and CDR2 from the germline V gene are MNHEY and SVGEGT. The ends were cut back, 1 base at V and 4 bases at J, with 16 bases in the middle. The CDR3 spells CASSYWRTTAAYGYTF. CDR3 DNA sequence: TGTGCCAGCAGTTACTGGAGGACGACAGCCGCCTATGGCTACACCTTC.

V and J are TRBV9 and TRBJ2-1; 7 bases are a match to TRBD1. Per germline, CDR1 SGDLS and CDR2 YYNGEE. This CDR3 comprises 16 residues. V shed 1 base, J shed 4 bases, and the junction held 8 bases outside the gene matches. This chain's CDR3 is CASSVRGGVPYNEQFF. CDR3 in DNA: TGTGCCAGCAGCGTAAGAGGGGGCGTTCCATACAATGAGCAGTTCTTC. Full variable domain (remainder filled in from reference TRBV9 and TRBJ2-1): DSGVTQTPKHLITATGQRVTLRCSPRSGDLSVYWYQQSLDQGLQFLIQYYNGEERAKGNILERFSAQQFPDLHSELNLSSLELGDSALYFCASSVRGGVPYNEQFFGPGTRLTVL.

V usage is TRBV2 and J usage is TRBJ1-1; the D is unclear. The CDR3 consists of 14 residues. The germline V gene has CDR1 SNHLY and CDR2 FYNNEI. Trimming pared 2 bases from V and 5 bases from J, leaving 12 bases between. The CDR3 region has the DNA TGTGCCAGCAGTGAACCACCCCCTGGGACTGAAGCTTTCTTT. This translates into CASSEPPPGTEAFF.

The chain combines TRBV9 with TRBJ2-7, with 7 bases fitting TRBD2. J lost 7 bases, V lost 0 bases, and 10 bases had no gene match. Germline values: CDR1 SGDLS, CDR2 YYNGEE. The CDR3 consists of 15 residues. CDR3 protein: CASSVAGGREGEQYF. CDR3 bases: TGTGCCAGCAGCGTAGCGGGAGGCCGAGAGGGGGAGCAGTACTTC.

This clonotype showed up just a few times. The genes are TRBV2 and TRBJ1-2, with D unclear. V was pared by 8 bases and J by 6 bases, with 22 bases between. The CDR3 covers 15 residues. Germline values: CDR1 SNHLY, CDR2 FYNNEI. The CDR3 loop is CASRSSSTRTHGYTF. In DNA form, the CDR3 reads TGTGCCAGCCGGAGTAGTTCGACAAGGACCCATGGCTACACCTTC.

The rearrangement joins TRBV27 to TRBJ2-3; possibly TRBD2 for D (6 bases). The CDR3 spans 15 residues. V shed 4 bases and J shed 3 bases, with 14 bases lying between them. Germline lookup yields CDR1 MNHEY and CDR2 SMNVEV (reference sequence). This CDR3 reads CASSYGGELTDTQYF. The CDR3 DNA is TGTGCCAGCAGTTACGGGGGAGAGCTTACAGATACGCAGTATTTT.